These 28 T cell receptor beta chains were sequenced from one sample in a study of cytomegalovirus exposure and HLA in healthy donors. The PCR used 60 Vbeta and 13 Jbeta primers. The table came from immunoSEQ multiplex PCR; TCRdb's copy has only in-frame clones and leaves some out. The specimen's table records 130,000 or so clones. Specimen: PBMCs. The receptors shown here come from a woman in her forties in good health and CMV-seronegative.

The chain is built from TRBV7-2 and TRBJ2-7; 8 nucleotides agree with TRBD1. The CDR3 sequence is 17 residues long. CDR1 is SGHTA, CDR2 FQGNSA, per germline. With V trimmed by 5 bases and J by 0 bases, 12 bases remained unmatched. The CDR3, as DNA: TGTGCCAGCAGCCGAGGCTCCCCGGGACAGGTCTCCTACGAGCAGTACTTC. Its translation: CASSRGSPGQVSYEQYF. Complete variable domain (other parts from reference TRBV7-2 and TRBJ2-7): GAGVSQSPSNKVTEKGKDVELRCDPISGHTALYWYRQSLGQGLEFLIYFQGNSAPDKSGLPSDRFSAERTGGSVSTLTIQRTQQEDSAVYLCASSRGSPGQVSYEQYFGPGTRLTVT.

This chain uses TRBV18 with TRBJ1-1, with a possible D match to TRBD1 (5 bases). The germline V gene encodes CDR1 KGHSH and CDR2 LQKENI. The CDR3 runs 13 residues. V was cut by 2 bases and J by 4 bases, with 8 bases left in between. The CDR3 here is CASSPVGGTEAFF. In DNA form, the CDR3 reads TGTGCCAGCTCACCAGTCGGGGGCACTGAAGCTTTCTTT.

The chain is built from TRBV10-3 and TRBJ1-1; 10 bases match TRBD1. This CDR3 comprises 15 residues. The trim removed 6 bases at V and 3 bases at J, leaving 7 bases unmatched. Germline V CDR1 and CDR2: ENHRY, SYGVKD. The CDR3 is CAISSPGQGYTEAFF. Here the CDR3 DNA reads TGTGCCATCAGCTCCCCGGGACAGGGGTACACTGAAGCTTTCTTT.

This clone shows up as medium-sized by frequency. V usage is TRBV10-3 and J usage is TRBJ1-1; TRBD1 agrees at 7 bases. The CDR3 runs 15 residues. J lost 6 bases, V lost 0 bases, and 7 bases had no gene match. The V gene's germline CDR1 is ENHRY and CDR2 SYGVKD. Written as DNA, the CDR3 is TGTGCCATCAGTGAGTCACAGGGGTCTAGGTCTGAAGCTTTCTTT. Translating it yields CAISESQGSRSEAFF.

This chain links TRBV7-2 with TRBJ1-1, with D perhaps TRBD1 (6 bases). V was clipped by 4 bases and J by 5 bases, with 8 bases between them. The germline CDR1 and CDR2 sequences are SGHTA and FQGNSA. This CDR3 comprises 12 residues. The CDR3 DNA follows: TGTGCCAGCAGCTCACAGGGTACTGAAGCTTTCTTT. Encoded protein: CASSSQGTEAFF.

The gene calls are TRBV28 and TRBJ1-2, with 7 bases lining up with TRBD1. V trimming: 2 bases; J trimming: 3 bases; junction bases outside the gene matches: 3. Germline loops: CDR1 MDHEN, CDR2 SYDVKM. This CDR3 is 14 amino acids long. The CDR3 is CASSLLTGDYGYTF. CDR3 bases: TGTGCCAGCAGTTTACTAACAGGGGACTATGGCTACACCTTC.

V gene TRBV18 combines with J gene TRBJ2-7; the D gene is possibly TRBD1 (6 bases). Germline CDR1 reads KGHSH; CDR2 reads LQKENI. The CDR3 totals 12 residues. Deletions cut 6 bases from V and 6 bases from J, with 12 bases between. Here the CDR3 DNA reads TGTGCCAGCTCCCCGGACAGTTCCGAGCAGTACGTC. Translated, it gives CASSPDSSEQYV.

The V call is TRBV6-1, the J call TRBJ2-7; TRBD1 is a possible D gene (5 bases). CDR1 is MNHNS and CDR2 is SASEGT in the germline V gene. This CDR3 region has 14 residues. V was cut by 0 bases and J by 6 bases, with 12 bases left in between. The CDR3 here is CASSEASRGGEQYV. CDR3 DNA: TGTGCCAGCAGTGAAGCTTCAAGGGGCGGCGAGCAGTACGTC.

CDR3 sequence reads: CASSWTGAYEQYV. CDR3 bases: TGTGCCAGCAGCTGGACAGGGGCCTACGAGCAGTACGTC. V is TRBV28 and J is TRBJ2-7, with TRBD1 matching 9 bases. The ends lost 6 bases at V and 2 bases at J; junction bases unmatched: 2. The CDR3 contains 13 residues. Germline assignment: CDR1 MDHEN and CDR2 SYDVKM.

The chain recombines TRBV4-2 with TRBJ2-5, with D uncertain. The CDR3 is 13 amino acids. V lost 2 bases to trimming and J lost 11 bases, with 15 bases between them. Per germline, CDR1 LGHNA and CDR2 YNFKEQ. CDR3 residues: CASSQQVNHVQYF. The CDR3 DNA follows: TGTGCCAGCAGCCAACAGGTGAACCACGTTCAGTACTTC.

V gene TRBV18 combines with J gene TRBJ1-3; the D gene is possibly TRBD1 (5 bases). CDR1 and CDR2 from the germline V gene are KGHSH and LQKENI. V was clipped by 3 bases and J by 4 bases, with 13 bases between them. The CDR3 runs to 15 residues. Here the CDR3 DNA reads TGTGCCAGCTCACCTGGGAGGGGAAGAGGAAACACCATATATTTT. This translates into CASSPGRGRGNTIYF.

CDR3: CASSMGTDSYYGYTF. Written as DNA, the CDR3 is TGTGCCAGTAGTATGGGGACAGATTCATACTATGGCTACACCTTC. The chain couples TRBV19 to TRBJ1-2; 7 bases align to TRBD1. J gave up 3 bases and V 3 bases, and 7 bases lay outside the gene matches. The length of the CDR3 is 15 residues. Germline V CDR1 and CDR2: LNHDA, SQIVND (reference sequence).

This sequence joins TRBV7-2 and TRBJ2-1; a possible D gene is TRBD2 (6 bases). In germline, CDR1 is SGHTA, CDR2 FQGNSA. The V end was cut by 5 bases, the J end by 7 bases, with 18 bases between. The CDR3 has 15 amino acids. Here the CDR3 reads CASSPPGQGRNEQFF. Here the CDR3 DNA reads TGTGCCAGCAGCCCACCTGGCCAAGGGAGGAATGAGCAGTTCTTC.

The gene calls are TRBV4-2 and TRBJ1-4; the D gene is possibly TRBD1 (6 bases). The CDR3 totals 15 residues. Germline values: CDR1 LGHNA, CDR2 YNFKEQ. V was shortened by 1 base and J by 8 bases, with 14 bases between the two germline ends. As DNA, the CDR3 is TGTGCCAGCAGCCAAGTATCAGGGGTGGGCGAAAAACTGTTTTTT. The encoded protein is CASSQVSGVGEKLFF.

The CDR3 loop is CASSDSSLTDTQYF. For the CDR3, the DNA is TGTGCCAGCAGTGACTCGAGTCTCACAGATACGCAGTATTTT. This chain links TRBV6-4 with TRBJ2-3; D gene uncertain. Germline V gives CDR1 MRHNA, CDR2 SNTAGT. Deletions cut 0 bases from V and 2 bases from J, with 6 bases between. This CDR3 has 14 amino acids.

The chain employs TRBV5-5 and TRBJ1-1; 9 nucleotides agree with TRBD1. CDR3 length equals 16 residues. Per germline, CDR1 SGHKS and CDR2 YYEKEE (reference sequence). V gave up 2 bases and J gave up 4 bases; unmatched junction bases: 9. As DNA, the CDR3 is TGTGCCAGCAGCTTTTCATCGGGGACAGGGCCCACTGAAGCTTTCTTT. Amino acids: CASSFSSGTGPTEAFF.

The DNA of the CDR3 is TGTGCCAGCAGCGTATTAGGACAGCCAGTCGATTCACCCCTCCACTTT. It encodes CASSVLGQPVDSPLHF. This rearrangement joins TRBV9 to TRBJ1-6; tentatively, D is TRBD1 (6 bases). V was shortened by 1 base and J by 8 bases, with 16 bases between the two germline ends. Germline CDR1 SGDLS, CDR2 YYNGEE. This CDR3 has 16 residues.

J is TRBJ1-3 and V is TRBV5-8; 9 bases match TRBD1. Germline V gene data show CDR1 as SGHTS and CDR2 as YDEGEE. The J segment lost 0 bases and the V segment lost 4 bases, leaving 2 bases of the junction unmatched. The length of the CDR3 is 15 residues. In nucleotides, the CDR3 is TGTGCCAGCAGCCGGGACAGGGACTCTGGAAACACCATATATTTT. It encodes CASSRDRDSGNTIYF. Together with reference TRBV5-8 and TRBJ1-3, the CDR3 gives the full variable domain: EAGVTQSPTHLIKTRGQQATLRCSPISGHTSVYWYQQALGLGLQFLLWYDEGEERNRGNFPPRFSGRQFPNYSSELNVNALELEDSALYLCASSRDRDSGNTIYFGEGSWLTVV.

The chain uses TRBV18 and TRBJ2-6; 10 bases align to TRBD1. The CDR3 totals 18 residues. V trimming: 3 bases; J trimming: 0 bases; junction bases outside the gene matches: 5. CDR1 and CDR2 from the germline V gene are KGHSH and LQKENI. CDR3 amino acids: CASSPRTGGGSGANVLTF. CDR3 DNA sequence: TGTGCCAGCTCACCGAGGACAGGGGGGGGCTCTGGGGCCAACGTCCTGACTTTC.

This chain links TRBV5-1 with TRBJ2-5, with a possible D match to TRBD1 (6 bases). Germline CDR1 and CDR2: SGHRS and YFSETQ. The CDR3 is 14 residues long. The ends were cut back, 4 bases at V and 1 base at J, with 11 bases in the middle. The CDR3 sequence: CASSEQGLQETQYF. Here the CDR3 DNA reads TGCGCCAGCAGCGAACAGGGCCTCCAAGAGACCCAGTACTTC.

The rearrangement joins TRBV7-9 to TRBJ2-5; 8 nucleotides match TRBD1. This CDR3 is built from 16 residues. From germline, CDR1 is SEHNR and CDR2 FQNEAQ (reference sequence). The V gene end was trimmed by 1 base and the J gene end by 2 bases; junction bases not matched to a gene: 6. The CDR3 loop reads CASSLGDRGGQETQYF. The CDR3, as DNA: TGTGCCAGCAGCTTAGGCGACAGGGGCGGGCAAGAGACCCAGTACTTC.

This sequence joins TRBV29-1 and TRBJ2-5; D remains unclear. CDR3 length: 10 residues. Germline V CDR1 and CDR2: SQVTM, ANQGSEA. Deletions cut 6 bases from V and 5 bases from J, with 7 bases between. The CDR3 DNA sequence: TGCAGCGTGTGGCATGAGACCCAGTACTTC. It yields the protein CSVWHETQYF. The variable domain in full, completed from reference TRBV29-1 and TRBJ2-5, reads SAVISQKPSRDICQRGTSLTIQCQVDSQVTMMFWYRQQPGQSLTLIATANQGSEATYESGFVIDKFPISRPNLTFSTLTVSNMSPEDSSIYLCSVWHETQYFGPGTRLLVL.

The V and J genes are TRBV11-2 and TRBJ2-1; TRBD2 matches at 10 bases. V trimming: 1 base; J trimming: 7 bases; junction bases outside the gene matches: 7. From germline, CDR1 is SGHAT and CDR2 FQNNGV. This CDR3 has 16 amino acids. The CDR3 DNA sequence: TGTGCCAGCAGCTTAGGATCTAGCGGGGGTAGGAATGAGCAGTTCTTC. It is translated as CASSLGSSGGRNEQFF.

The chain carries TRBV19 and TRBJ2-4, with TRBD2 matching 7 bases. The CDR3 sequence is 14 residues long. Germline V gene data show CDR1 as LNHDA and CDR2 as SQIVND (reference sequence). V lost 10 bases to trimming and J lost 3 bases; unmatched junction nucleotides: 9. CDR3 coding DNA: TGTGCCACTTGGGGGGGGGTCGGCAAAAACATTCAGTACTTC. Protein product: CATWGGVGKNIQYF.

The genes are TRBV4-2 and TRBJ2-1, with D unresolved. Trimming stripped 4 bases from V and 5 bases from J, with 15 bases between. CDR1 LGHNA and CDR2 YNFKEQ come from the germline V gene. CDR3 length: 15 amino acids. CDR3 protein: CASSLTLGRNNEQFF. In DNA form, the CDR3 reads TGTGCCAGCAGCCTAACCCTGGGCAGGAACAATGAGCAGTTCTTC.

The gene calls are TRBV15 and TRBJ2-3; 8 bases map to TRBD1. CDR1 and CDR2 from the germline V gene are LNHNV and YYDKDF (reference sequence). J was trimmed by 1 base and V by 3 bases; bases with no gene match: 0. CDR3 length: 14 amino acids. The CDR3: CATSRGQGTDTQYF. CDR3 nucleotides: TGTGCCACCAGCAGGGGACAGGGCACAGATACGCAGTATTTT.

The rearrangement uses TRBV19 and TRBJ1-4, with 7 bases fitting TRBD1. The V segment lost 4 bases and the J segment 0 bases; nucleotides outside the gene matches: 5. The germline gives CDR1 LNHDA, CDR2 SQIVND (reference sequence). The CDR3 consists of 16 residues. DNA of the CDR3: TGTGCCAGTAGTACCTCTCAGGGGGCAACTAATGAAAAACTGTTTTTT. Protein product: CASSTSQGATNEKLFF.

As for this clone: The sample holds other DNA sequences that translate to the same CDR3. This chain links TRBV18 with TRBJ2-2; 8 bases match TRBD1. This CDR3 is built from 14 residues. Germline V CDR1 and CDR2: KGHSH, LQKENI. With 5 bases clipped from V and 6 bases from J, the junction kept 5 bases outside the gene matches. The CDR3 sequence is CASSLDRGAGELFF. The CDR3 DNA reads TGTGCCAGCTCATTAGACAGGGGCGCCGGGGAGCTGTTTTTT.